This passage covers 14 T cell receptor beta chains from one sample sequenced in a study of beta chain features in type 1 diabetes. Reverse transcribing all isolated RNA meant expressed TCRB transcripts were sequenced. Generated by immunoSEQ multiplex PCR, the TCRdb table keeps only in-frame clones and is missing some. The data contain 400,000 to 500,000 clones, approximately 15% of them seen just once; the ten biggest clones take up 0.03% to 0.04%. The specimen was naive CD4+ T cells from blood. The origin of the receptors is a man aged 30-40 years in good health.

This clone was counted a few times. The chain is built from TRBV30 and TRBJ1-1, with 8 bases identical to TRBD1. Germline V gene lookup returns CDR1 GTSNPN and CDR2 SVGIG (reference sequence). V was clipped by 7 bases and J by 5 bases; unmatched bases: 3. The CDR3 runs 11 residues. The chain's CDR3 is CASHRGTEAFF. CDR3 in DNA: TGTGCCTCCCACAGGGGGACTGAAGCTTTCTTT.

This clone was detected only a few times. This chain joins TRBV19 and TRBJ2-3; perhaps TRBD1 as D (6 bases). The CDR3 runs to 15 residues. Germline-derived CDR1 and CDR2 are LNHDA and SQIVND (reference sequence). The ends were cut back, 6 bases at V and 4 bases at J, with 17 bases in the middle. CDR3 loop: CASRPGHKLADTQYF. The DNA for the CDR3 is TGTGCCAGTAGACCGGGACACAAACTCGCAGATACGCAGTATTTT. Variable domain in full (rest from reference TRBV19 and TRBJ2-3): DGGITQSPKYLFRKEGQNVTLSCEQNLNHDAMYWYRQDPGQGLRLIYYSQIVNDFQKGDIAEGYSVSREKKESFPLTVTSAQKNPTAFYLCASRPGHKLADTQYFGPGTRLTVL.

The V call is TRBV9, the J call TRBJ2-3; 10 positions agree with TRBD2. Germline CDR1 SGDLS, CDR2 YYNGEE. The CDR3 has 17 amino acids. V shed 4 bases and J 2 bases; nucleotides not matched to a gene: 10. CDR3 sequence: CASSPTPSGGITDTQYF. CDR3 coding DNA: TGTGCCAGCAGCCCAACCCCTAGCGGGGGAATCACAGATACGCAGTATTTT.

This clone turned up a few times. The J gene is TRBJ2-1, the V gene TRBV5-1, with 9 positions matching TRBD2. The J segment lost 4 bases and the V segment lost 0 bases, leaving 5 bases of the junction unmatched. Germline CDR1 reads SGHRS; CDR2 reads YFSETQ. The CDR3 length is 16 residues. CDR3 residues: CASSLEGSGGYNEQFF. The DNA of the CDR3 is TGCGCCAGCAGCTTGGAAGGTAGCGGGGGTTACAATGAGCAGTTCTTC.

This clone turned up a few times. The rearrangement links TRBV6-5 to TRBJ2-7; TRBD2 aligns across 7 bases. The CDR3 has 15 residues. Germline V gene sequence: CDR1 MNHEY, CDR2 SVGAGI. J was trimmed by 1 base and V by 6 bases; bases with no gene match: 9. CDR3: CASRAGETLSYEQYF. CDR3 bases: TGTGCCAGCAGGGCGGGGGAAACGCTGTCCTACGAGCAGTACTTC.

This clone was observed a few times. The chain combines TRBV18 with TRBJ2-7, with D perhaps matching TRBD1 (6 bases). Germline values: CDR1 KGHSH, CDR2 LQKENI. V lost 5 bases, J lost 3 bases, and 11 bases lay in between. The CDR3 runs to 13 residues. CDR3 DNA: TGTGCCAGCTCAGCCGGACAGTTCTACGAGCAGTACGTC. Translation: CASSAGQFYEQYV.

The chain has TRBV2 and TRBJ2-3, with 8 positions matching TRBD2. Per germline, CDR1 SNHLY and CDR2 FYNNEI. Trimming took 8 bases from V and 1 from J; bases not matched to a gene: 8. This CDR3 comprises 15 residues. The CDR3 DNA follows: TGTGCCAGCGCCCGAGGGCGGGGGGGCACAGATACGCAGTATTTT. The encoded protein is CASARGRGGTDTQYF. Variable domain in full (rest from reference TRBV2 and TRBJ2-3): EPEVTQTPSHQVTQMGQEVILRCVPISNHLYFYWYRQILGQKVEFLVSFYNNEISEKSEIFDDQFSVERPDGSNFTLKIRSTKLEDSAMYFCASARGRGGTDTQYFGPGTRLTVL.

This clone was observed a few times. The rearrangement joins TRBV7-3 to TRBJ1-1; D is perhaps TRBD1 (5 bases). The germline CDR1 and CDR2 sequences are SGHTA and FQGTGA. This CDR3 region has 14 residues. Trimming took off 0 bases at V and 10 bases at J, with 15 bases between the two ends. The CDR3 DNA reads TGTGCCAGCAGCTTAACGGAGACTGCGGGGGTAGCTTTCTTT. Translating gives CASSLTETAGVAFF.

The V gene is TRBV19, the J gene TRBJ2-6; no reliable D call. Germline assignment: CDR1 LNHDA and CDR2 SQIVND (reference sequence). The ends were cut back, 7 bases at V and 0 bases at J, with 4 bases in the middle. The CDR3 runs to 13 residues. CDR3 sequence (DNA): TGTGCCAGTACAGCCTCTGGGGCCAACGTCCTGACTTTC. Protein: CASTASGANVLTF.

This clone came up a few times. V is TRBV5-1 and J is TRBJ2-3; 7 bases fit TRBD2. The CDR3 runs to 18 residues. From germline, CDR1 is SGHRS and CDR2 YFSETQ. V was pared by 0 bases and J by 3 bases, with 13 bases of the junction left unmatched. CDR3 coding DNA: TGCGCCAGCAGCTTGGTCCACGGGGCGGGAGAACGGACAGATACGCAGTATTTT. Encoded protein: CASSLVHGAGERTDTQYF.

The V call is TRBV29-1, the J call TRBJ2-2, with a tentative D call TRBD1 (6 bases). CDR3 length equals 13 residues. Between the trimmed V and J ends, which lost 4 bases and 6 bases, there was a span of 12 bases. The germline V gene encodes CDR1 SQVTM and CDR2 ANQGSEA. The CDR3: CSVGNRVSGELFF. The CDR3 DNA reads TGCAGCGTTGGGAACAGGGTGTCCGGGGAGCTGTTTTTT.

Only a few counts were recorded for this clone. This chain joins TRBV4-3 and TRBJ2-6, with D unresolved. The CDR3 has 21 amino acids. Germline loops: CDR1 LGHNA, CDR2 YSLEER. V dropped 1 base and J dropped 0 bases, with 22 bases sitting between them. The CDR3 nucleotides read TGCGCCAGCAGCCAAGCCCCAGTGGGCAGAAGGGCCCTCTCTGGGGCCAACGTCCTGACTTTC. It yields the protein CASSQAPVGRRALSGANVLTF.

This chain links TRBV27 with TRBJ2-3; 11 bases fit TRBD2. This CDR3 has 16 amino acids. J was trimmed by 1 base and V by 6 bases; bases with no gene match: 6. Germline V gives CDR1 MNHEY, CDR2 SMNVEV (reference sequence). CDR3 nucleotides: TGTGCCAGCAGACATATGACTAGCGGGGGCACAGATACGCAGTATTTT. Its translation: CASRHMTSGGTDTQYF.

This clone came up a few times. The V call is TRBV2, the J call TRBJ2-1; D is uncertain. The CDR3 covers 12 residues. Germline values: CDR1 SNHLY, CDR2 FYNNEI. V lost 2 bases and J 5 bases, leaving 4 bases between the germline ends. CDR3 amino acids: CASSENNNEQFF. The CDR3 coding sequence is TGTGCCAGCAGTGAAAACAACAATGAGCAGTTCTTC.